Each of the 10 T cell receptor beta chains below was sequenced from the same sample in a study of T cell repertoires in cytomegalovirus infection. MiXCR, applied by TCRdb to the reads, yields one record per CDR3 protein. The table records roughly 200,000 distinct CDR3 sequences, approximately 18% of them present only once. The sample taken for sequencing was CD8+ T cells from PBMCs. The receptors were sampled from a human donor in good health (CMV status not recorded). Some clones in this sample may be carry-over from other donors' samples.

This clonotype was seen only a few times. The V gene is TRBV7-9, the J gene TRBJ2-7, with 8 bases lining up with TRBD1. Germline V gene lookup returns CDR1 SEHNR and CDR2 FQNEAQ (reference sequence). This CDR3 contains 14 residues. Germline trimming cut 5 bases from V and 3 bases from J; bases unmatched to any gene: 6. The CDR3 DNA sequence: TGTGCCAGCAGCCCCCCGGGACAGGACTACGAGCAGTACTTC. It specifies CASSPPGQDYEQYF.

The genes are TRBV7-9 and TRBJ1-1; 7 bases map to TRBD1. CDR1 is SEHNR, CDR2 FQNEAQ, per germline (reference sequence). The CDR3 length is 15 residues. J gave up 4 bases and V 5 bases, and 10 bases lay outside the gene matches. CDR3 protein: CASSRDEGAVTEAFF. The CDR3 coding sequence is TGTGCCAGCAGCCGCGACGAGGGGGCGGTCACTGAAGCTTTCTTT.

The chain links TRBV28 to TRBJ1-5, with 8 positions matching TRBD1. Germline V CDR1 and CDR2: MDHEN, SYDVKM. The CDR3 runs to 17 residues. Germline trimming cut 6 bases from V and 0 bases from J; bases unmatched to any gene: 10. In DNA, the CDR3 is TGTGCCAGCAGAACTAGACAGGGGAAGGATAGCAATCAGCCCCAGCATTTT. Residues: CASRTRQGKDSNQPQHF.

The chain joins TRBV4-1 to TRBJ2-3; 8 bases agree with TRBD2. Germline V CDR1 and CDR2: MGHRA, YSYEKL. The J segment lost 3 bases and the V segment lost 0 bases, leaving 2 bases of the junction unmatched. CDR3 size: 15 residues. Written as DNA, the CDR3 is TGCGCCAGCAGCCAAGATCCGGGAGGGACAGATACGCAGTATTTT. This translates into CASSQDPGGTDTQYF.

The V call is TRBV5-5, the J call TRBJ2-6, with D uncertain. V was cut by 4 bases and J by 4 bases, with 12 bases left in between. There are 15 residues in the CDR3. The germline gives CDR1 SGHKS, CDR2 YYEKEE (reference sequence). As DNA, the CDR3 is TGTGCCAGCAGCATACCGACGGCCGGGGCCAACGTCCTGACTTTC. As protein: CASSIPTAGANVLTF.

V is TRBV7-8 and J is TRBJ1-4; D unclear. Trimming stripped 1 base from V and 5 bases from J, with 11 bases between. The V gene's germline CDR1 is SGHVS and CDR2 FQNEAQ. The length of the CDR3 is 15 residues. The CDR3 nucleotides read TGTGCCAGCAGCTTAGGGGCCGCTCTAAATGAAAAACTGTTTTTT. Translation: CASSLGAALNEKLFF. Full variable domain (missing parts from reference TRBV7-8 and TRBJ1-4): GAGVSQSPRYKVAKRGQDVALRCDPISGHVSLFWYQQALGQGPEFLTYFQNEAQLDKSGLPSDRFFAERPEGSVSTLKIQRTQQEDSAVYLCASSLGAALNEKLFFGSGTQLSVL.

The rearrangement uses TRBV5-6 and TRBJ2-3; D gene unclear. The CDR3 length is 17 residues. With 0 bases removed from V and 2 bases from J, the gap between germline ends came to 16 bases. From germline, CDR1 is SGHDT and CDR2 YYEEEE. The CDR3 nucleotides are TGTGCCAGCAGCTTGGCCAGCACCTACCCATCCACAGATACGCAGTATTTT. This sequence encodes CASSLASTYPSTDTQYF.

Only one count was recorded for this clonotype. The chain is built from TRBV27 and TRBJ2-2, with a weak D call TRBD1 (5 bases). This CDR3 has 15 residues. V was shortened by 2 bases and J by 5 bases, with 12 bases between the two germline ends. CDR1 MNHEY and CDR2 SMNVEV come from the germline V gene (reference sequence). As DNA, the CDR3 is TGTGCCAGCAGTTTAGTCTCAGGGTCGACCGGGGAGCTGTTTTTT. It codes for CASSLVSGSTGELFF.

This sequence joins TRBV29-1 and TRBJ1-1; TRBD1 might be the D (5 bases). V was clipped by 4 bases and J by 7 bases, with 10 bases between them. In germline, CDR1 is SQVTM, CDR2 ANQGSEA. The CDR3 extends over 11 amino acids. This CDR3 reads CSVAGYDEAFF. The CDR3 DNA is TGCAGCGTTGCAGGGTACGATGAAGCTTTCTTT.

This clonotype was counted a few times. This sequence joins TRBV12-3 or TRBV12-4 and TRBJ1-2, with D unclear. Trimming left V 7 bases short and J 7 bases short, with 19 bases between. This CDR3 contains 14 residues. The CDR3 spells CASTQTGKPIGYTF. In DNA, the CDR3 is TGTGCCAGCACCCAGACTGGGAAACCGATTGGCTACACCTTC.